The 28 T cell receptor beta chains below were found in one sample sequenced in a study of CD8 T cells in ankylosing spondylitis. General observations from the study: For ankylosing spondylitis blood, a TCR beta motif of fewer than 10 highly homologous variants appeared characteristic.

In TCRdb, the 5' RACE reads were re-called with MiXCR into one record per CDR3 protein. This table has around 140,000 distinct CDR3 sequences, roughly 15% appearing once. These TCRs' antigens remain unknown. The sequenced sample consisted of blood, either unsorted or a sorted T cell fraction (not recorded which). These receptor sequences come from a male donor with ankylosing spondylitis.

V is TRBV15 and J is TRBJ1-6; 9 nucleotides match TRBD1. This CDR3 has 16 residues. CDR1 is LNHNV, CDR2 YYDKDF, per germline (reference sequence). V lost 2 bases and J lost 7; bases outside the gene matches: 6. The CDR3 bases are TGTGCCACCAGCAGACCCGGGACAGGGCCCAATTCACCCCTCCACTTT. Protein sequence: CATSRPGTGPNSPLHF.

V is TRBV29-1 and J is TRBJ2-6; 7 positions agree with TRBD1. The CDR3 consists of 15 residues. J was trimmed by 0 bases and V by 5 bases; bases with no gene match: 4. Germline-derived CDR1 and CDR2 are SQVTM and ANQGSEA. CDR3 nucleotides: TGCAGCGTTTGGGACAGTAACTCTGGGGCCAACGTCCTGACTTTC. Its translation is CSVWDSNSGANVLTF.

CDR3 DNA sequence: TGTGCCAGCAATTCCCCCATCAGGGAAAATGAGCAGTTCTTC. Translated, it gives CASNSPIRENEQFF. The gene calls are TRBV2 and TRBJ2-1; tentative D call: TRBD1 (5 bases). The V end was cut by 7 bases, the J end by 7 bases, with 17 bases between. The CDR3 totals 14 residues. Germline CDR1 reads SNHLY; CDR2 reads FYNNEI.

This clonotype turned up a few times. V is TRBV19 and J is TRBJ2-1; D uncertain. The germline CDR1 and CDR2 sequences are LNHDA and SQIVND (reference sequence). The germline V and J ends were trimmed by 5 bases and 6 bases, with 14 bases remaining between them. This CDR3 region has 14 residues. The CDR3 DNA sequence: TGTGCCAGTAGTTTTGGGCAGGCCCTCAATGAGCAGTTCTTC. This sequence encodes CASSFGQALNEQFF.

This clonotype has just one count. CDR3 residues: CASSLGVTSGKVNEQFF. CDR3 nucleotide sequence: TGTGCCAGCAGCTTAGGCGTGACTAGCGGGAAAGTCAATGAGCAGTTCTTC. The V gene is TRBV7-9, the J gene TRBJ2-1; 11 nucleotides align to TRBD2. There are 17 residues in the CDR3. With 1 base clipped from V and 6 bases from J, the junction kept 8 bases outside the gene matches. Looked up from germline, CDR1 is SEHNR and CDR2 is FQNEAQ (reference sequence).

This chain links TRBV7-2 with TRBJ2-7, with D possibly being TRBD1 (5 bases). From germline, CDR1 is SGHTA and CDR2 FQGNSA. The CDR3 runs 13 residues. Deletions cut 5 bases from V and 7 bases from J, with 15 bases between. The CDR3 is CASSLRARPEQYF. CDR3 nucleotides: TGTGCCAGCAGCCTCAGGGCCCGCCCTGAGCAGTACTTC.

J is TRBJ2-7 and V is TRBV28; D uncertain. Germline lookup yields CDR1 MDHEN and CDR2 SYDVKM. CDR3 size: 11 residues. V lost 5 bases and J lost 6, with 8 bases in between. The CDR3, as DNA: TGTGCCAGCAGTCCCGGACCCGAGCAGTACTTC. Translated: CASSPGPEQYF.

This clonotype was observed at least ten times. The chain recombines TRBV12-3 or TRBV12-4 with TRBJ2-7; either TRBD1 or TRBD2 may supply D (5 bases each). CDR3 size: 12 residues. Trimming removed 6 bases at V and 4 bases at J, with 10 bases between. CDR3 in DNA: TGTGCCAGCAGCCATGGGGGTTACGAGCAGTACTTC. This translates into CASSHGGYEQYF.

The CDR3 protein is CASSRGLAGAYNEQFF. As DNA, the CDR3 is TGTGCCAGCAGCCGAGGACTAGCGGGAGCATACAATGAGCAGTTCTTC. The gene calls are TRBV7-6 and TRBJ2-1; 13 bases are a match to TRBD2. Germline V CDR1 and CDR2: SGHVS, FNYEAQ. J was trimmed by 4 bases and V by 5 bases; bases with no gene match: 5. The CDR3 is made up of 16 amino acids.

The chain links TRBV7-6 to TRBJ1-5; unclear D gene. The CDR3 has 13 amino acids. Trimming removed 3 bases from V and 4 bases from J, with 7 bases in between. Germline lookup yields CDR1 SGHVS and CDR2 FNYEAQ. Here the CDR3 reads CASSFGENQPQHF. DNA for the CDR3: TGTGCCAGCAGCTTCGGAGAGAATCAGCCCCAGCATTTT. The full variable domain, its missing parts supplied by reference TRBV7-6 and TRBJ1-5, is GAGVSQSPRYKVTKRGQDVALRCDPISGHVSLYWYRQALGQGPEFLTYFNYEAQQDKSGLPNDRFSAERPEGSISTLTIQRTEQRDSAMYRCASSFGENQPQHFGDGTRLSIL.

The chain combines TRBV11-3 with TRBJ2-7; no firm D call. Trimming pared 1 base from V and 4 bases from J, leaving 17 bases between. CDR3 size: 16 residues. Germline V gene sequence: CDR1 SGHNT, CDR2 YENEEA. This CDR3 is CASSLGVGWARYEQYF. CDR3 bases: TGTGCCAGCAGCTTAGGAGTGGGGTGGGCCCGGTACGAGCAGTACTTC.

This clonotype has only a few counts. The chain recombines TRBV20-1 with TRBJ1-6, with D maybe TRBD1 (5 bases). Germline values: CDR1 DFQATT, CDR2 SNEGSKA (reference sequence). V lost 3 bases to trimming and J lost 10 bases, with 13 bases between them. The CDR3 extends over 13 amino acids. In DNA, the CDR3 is TGCAGTGCTAGGCAGGGATCCATCTCACCCCTCCACTTT. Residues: CSARQGSISPLHF.

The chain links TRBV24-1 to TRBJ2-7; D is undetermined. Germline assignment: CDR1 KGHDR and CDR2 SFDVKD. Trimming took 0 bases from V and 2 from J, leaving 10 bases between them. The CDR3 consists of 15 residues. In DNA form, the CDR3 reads TGTGCCACCAGTGATTTGAACGGAAAGACCTACGAGCAGTACTTC. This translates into CATSDLNGKTYEQYF.

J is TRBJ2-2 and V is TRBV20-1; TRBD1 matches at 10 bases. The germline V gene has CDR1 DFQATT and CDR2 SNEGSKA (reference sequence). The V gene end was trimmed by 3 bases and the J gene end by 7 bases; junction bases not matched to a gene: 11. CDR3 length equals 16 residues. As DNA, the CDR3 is TGCAGTGCTAGCCTTAGCGGGACAGGGGCTGGCGGGGAGCTGTTTTTT. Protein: CSASLSGTGAGGELFF.

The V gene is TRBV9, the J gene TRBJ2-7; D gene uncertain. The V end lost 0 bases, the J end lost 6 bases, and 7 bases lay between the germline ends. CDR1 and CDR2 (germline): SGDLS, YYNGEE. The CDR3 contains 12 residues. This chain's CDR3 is CASSVGVSEQYF. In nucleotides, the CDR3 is TGTGCCAGCAGCGTAGGAGTTTCCGAGCAGTACTTC. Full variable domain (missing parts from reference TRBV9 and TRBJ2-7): DSGVTQTPKHLITATGQRVTLRCSPRSGDLSVYWYQQSLDQGLQFLIQYYNGEERAKGNILERFSAQQFPDLHSELNLSSLELGDSALYFCASSVGVSEQYFGPGTRLTVT.

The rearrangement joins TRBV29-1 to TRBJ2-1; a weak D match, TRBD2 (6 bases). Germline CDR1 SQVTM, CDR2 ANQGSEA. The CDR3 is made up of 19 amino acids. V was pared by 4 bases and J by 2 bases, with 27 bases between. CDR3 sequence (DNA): TGCAGCGTTGTAGGAGGGTTAGAGTCGCGGGACTCTACCTACAATGAGCAGTTCTTC. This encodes CSVVGGLESRDSTYNEQFF.

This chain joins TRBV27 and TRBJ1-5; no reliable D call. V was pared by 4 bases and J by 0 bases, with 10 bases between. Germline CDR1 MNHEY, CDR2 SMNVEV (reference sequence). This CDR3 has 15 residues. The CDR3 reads CASSSQFPSNQPQHF. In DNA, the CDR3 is TGTGCCAGCAGTTCACAGTTTCCTAGCAATCAGCCCCAGCATTTT.

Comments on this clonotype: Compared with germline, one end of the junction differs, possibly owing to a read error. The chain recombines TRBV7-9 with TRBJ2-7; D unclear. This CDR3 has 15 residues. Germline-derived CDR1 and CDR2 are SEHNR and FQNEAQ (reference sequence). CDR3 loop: CASSPTARSSYEQYF. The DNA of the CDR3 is TGTGCCAGCAGCCCGACGGCCCGCAGCTCCTACGAGCAGTATTTC. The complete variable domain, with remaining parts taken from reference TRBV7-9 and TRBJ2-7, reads DTGVSQNPRHKITKRGQNVTFRCDPISEHNRLYWYRQTLGQGPEFLTYFQNEAQLEKSRLLSDRFSAERPKGSFSTLEIQRTEQGDSAMYLCASSPTARSSYEQYFGPGTRLTVT.

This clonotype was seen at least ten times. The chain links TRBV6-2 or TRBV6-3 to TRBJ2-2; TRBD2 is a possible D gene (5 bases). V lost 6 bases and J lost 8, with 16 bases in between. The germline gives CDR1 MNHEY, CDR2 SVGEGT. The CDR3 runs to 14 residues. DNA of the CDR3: TGTGCCAGCAGCGTGTATTTGGGGAGAGGGGAGCTGTTTTTT. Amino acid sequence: CASSVYLGRGELFF.

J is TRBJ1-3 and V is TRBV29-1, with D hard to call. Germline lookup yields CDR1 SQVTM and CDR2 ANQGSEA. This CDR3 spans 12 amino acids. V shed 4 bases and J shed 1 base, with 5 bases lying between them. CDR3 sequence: CSVVTSGNTIYF. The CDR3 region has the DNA TGCAGCGTTGTCACTTCTGGAAACACCATATATTTT.

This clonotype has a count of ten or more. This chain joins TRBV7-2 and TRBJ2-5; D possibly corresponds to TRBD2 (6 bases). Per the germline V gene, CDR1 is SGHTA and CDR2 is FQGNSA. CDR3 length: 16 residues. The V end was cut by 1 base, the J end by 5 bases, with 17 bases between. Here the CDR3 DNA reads TGTGCCAGCAGCTTAGTATCCGGAGGGTTGGTGGAGACCCAGTACTTC. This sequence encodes CASSLVSGGLVETQYF. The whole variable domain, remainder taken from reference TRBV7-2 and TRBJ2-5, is GAGVSQSPSNKVTEKGKDVELRCDPISGHTALYWYRQSLGQGLEFLIYFQGNSAPDKSGLPSDRFSAERTGGSVSTLTIQRTQQEDSAVYLCASSLVSGGLVETQYFGPGTRLLVL.

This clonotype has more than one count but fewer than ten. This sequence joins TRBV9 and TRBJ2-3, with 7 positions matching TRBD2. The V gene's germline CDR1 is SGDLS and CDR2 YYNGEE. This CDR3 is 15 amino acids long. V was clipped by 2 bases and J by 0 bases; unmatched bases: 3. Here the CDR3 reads CASSVTSASTDTQYF. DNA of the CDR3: TGTGCCAGCAGCGTCACTAGCGCGAGCACAGATACGCAGTATTTT. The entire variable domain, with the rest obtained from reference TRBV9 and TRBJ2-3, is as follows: DSGVTQTPKHLITATGQRVTLRCSPRSGDLSVYWYQQSLDQGLQFLIQYYNGEERAKGNILERFSAQQFPDLHSELNLSSLELGDSALYFCASSVTSASTDTQYFGPGTRLTVL.

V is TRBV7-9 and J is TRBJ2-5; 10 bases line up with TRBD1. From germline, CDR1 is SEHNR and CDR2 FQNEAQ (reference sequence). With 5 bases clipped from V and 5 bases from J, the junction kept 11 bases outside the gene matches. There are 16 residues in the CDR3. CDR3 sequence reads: CASSLAQRTGGETQYF. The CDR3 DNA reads TGTGCCAGCAGCCTGGCGCAGAGGACAGGGGGTGAGACCCAGTACTTC.

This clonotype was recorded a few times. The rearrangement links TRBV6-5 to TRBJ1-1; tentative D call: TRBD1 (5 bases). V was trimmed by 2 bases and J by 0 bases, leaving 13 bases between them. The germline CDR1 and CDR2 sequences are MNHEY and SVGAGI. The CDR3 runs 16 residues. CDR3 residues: CASSYPPGTMNTEAFF. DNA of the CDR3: TGTGCCAGCAGTTACCCCCCCGGGACTATGAACACTGAAGCTTTCTTT.

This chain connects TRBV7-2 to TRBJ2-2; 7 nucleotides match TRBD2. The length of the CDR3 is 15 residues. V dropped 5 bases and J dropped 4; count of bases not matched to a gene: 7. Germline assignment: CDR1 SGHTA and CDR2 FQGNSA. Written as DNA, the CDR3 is TGTGCCAGCAGCCTCGGGTGGGAGGGCACCGGGGAGCTGTTTTTT. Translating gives CASSLGWEGTGELFF.

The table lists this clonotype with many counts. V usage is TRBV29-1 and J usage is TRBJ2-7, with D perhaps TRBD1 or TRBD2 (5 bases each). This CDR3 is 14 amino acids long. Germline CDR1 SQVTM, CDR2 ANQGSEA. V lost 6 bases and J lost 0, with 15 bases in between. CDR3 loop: CSVNFGTSSYEQYF. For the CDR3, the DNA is TGCAGCGTGAACTTCGGGACCAGCTCCTACGAGCAGTACTTC.

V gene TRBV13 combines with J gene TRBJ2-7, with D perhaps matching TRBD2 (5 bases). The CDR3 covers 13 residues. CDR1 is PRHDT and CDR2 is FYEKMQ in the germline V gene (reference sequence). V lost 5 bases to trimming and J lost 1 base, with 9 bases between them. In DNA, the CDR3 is TGTGCCAGCAGCATATTAGCGTCCTACGAGCAGTACTTC. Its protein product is CASSILASYEQYF. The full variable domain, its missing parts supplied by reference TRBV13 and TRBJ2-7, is AAGVIQSPRHLIKEKRETATLKCYPIPRHDTVYWYQQGPGQDPQFLISFYEKMQSDKGSIPDRFSAQQFSDYHSELNMSSLELGDSALYFCASSILASYEQYFGPGTRLTVT.

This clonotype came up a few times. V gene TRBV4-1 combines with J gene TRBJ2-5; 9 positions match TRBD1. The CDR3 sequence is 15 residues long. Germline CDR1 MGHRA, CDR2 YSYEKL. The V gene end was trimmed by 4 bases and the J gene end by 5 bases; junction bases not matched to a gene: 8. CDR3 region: CASSLPTGGGETQYF. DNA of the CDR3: TGCGCCAGCAGCCTACCAACAGGGGGCGGTGAGACCCAGTACTTC.